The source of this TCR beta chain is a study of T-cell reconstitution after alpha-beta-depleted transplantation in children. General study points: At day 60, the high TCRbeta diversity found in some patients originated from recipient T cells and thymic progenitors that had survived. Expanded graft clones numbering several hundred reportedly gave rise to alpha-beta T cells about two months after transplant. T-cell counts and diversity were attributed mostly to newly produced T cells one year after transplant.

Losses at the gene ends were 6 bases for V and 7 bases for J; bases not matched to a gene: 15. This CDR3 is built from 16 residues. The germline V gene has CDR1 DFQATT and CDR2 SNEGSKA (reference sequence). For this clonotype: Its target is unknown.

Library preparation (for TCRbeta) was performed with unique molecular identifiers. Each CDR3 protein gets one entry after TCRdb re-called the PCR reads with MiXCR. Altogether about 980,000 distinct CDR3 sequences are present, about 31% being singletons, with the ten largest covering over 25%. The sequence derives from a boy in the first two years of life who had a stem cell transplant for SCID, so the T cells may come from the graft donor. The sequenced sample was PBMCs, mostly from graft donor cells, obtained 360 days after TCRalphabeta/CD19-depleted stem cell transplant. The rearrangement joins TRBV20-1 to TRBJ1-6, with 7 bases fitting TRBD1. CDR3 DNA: TGCAGTGCCCCACGTTCACCGGGGACAGCGAATTCACCCCTCCACTTT. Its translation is CSAPRSPGTANSPLHF.